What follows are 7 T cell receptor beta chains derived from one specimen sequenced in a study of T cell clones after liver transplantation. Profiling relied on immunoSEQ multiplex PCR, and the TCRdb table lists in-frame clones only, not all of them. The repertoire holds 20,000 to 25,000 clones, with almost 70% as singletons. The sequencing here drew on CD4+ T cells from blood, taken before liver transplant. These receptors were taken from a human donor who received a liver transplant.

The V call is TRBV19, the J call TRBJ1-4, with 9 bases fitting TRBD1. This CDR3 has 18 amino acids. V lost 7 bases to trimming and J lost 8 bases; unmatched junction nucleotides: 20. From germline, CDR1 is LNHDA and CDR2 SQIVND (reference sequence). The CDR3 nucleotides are TGTGCCAGTAAGACCAGGACAGGGGCCAAAGGGGAGTTGGAAAAACTGTTTTTT. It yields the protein CASKTRTGAKGELEKLFF.

The CDR3 region has the DNA TGTGCCAGCAGGGGATGGGACATCCATGGCTACACCTTC. Amino acids: CASRGWDIHGYTF. The rearrangement uses TRBV2 and TRBJ1-2; a weak D match, TRBD1 (6 bases). Germline CDR1 reads SNHLY; CDR2 reads FYNNEI. The CDR3 is made up of 13 amino acids. V was pared by 6 bases and J by 6 bases, with 14 bases between.

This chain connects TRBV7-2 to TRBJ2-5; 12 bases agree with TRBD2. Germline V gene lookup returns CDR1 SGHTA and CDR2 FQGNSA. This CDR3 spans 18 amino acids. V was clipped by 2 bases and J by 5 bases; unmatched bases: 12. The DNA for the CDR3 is TGTGCCAGCAGCTTAACTACTAGCGGGGGGCCTCTTGAGGAGACCCAGTACTTC. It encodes CASSLTTSGGPLEETQYF.

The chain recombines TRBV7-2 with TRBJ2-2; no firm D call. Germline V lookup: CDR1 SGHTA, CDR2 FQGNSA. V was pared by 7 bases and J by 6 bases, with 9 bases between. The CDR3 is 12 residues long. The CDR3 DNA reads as TGTGCCAGCAATAATGGCGCCGGGGAGCTGTTTTTT. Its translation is CASNNGAGELFF.

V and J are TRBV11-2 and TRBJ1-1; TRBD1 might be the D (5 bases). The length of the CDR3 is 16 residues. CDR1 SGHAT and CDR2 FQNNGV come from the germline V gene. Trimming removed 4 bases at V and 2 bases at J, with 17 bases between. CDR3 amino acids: CASSSGRLGTNTEAFF. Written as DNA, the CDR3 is TGTGCCAGCAGCTCGGGAAGGCTAGGGACTAACACTGAAGCTTTCTTT.

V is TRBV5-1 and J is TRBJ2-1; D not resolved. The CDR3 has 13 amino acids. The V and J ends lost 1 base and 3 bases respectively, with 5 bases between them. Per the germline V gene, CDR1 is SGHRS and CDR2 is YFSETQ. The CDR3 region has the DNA TGCGCCAGCAGCTTGCAGGACTACAATGAGCAGTTCTTC. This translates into CASSLQDYNEQFF. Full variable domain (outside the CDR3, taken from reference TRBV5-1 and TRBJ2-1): KAGVTQTPRYLIKTRGQQVTLSCSPISGHRSVSWYQQTPGQGLQFLFEYFSETQRNKGNFPGRFSGRQFSNSRSEMNVSTLELGDSALYLCASSLQDYNEQFFGPGTRLTVL.

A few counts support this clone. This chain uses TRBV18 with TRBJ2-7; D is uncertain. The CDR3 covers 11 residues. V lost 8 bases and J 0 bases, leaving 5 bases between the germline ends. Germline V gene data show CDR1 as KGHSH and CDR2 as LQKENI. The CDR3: CASGSSYEQYF. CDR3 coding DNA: TGTGCCAGCGGGTCCTCCTACGAGCAGTACTTC.